The subject of this entry is one T cell receptor (beta chain). The sample is drawn from a study of blood T cell repertoires in COVID-19. In the study overall: PBMCs, B-cell-depleted T cells, or T cells were the source of the cDNA or gDNA that made up the material.

CDR3 length: 13 amino acids. V was cut by 1 base and J by 3 bases, with 6 bases left in between. CDR1 is LGHDT and CDR2 is YNNKEL in the germline V gene (reference sequence). Participant ages covered roughly 18 to 89 years across about two dozen US areas. Measured with immunoSEQ multiplex PCR; TCRdb has only the in-frame clones, and not every one. The sample lists around 240,000 clones, roughly 88% occurring once. Sequences were obtained from PBMCs or T cells enriched from blood (not recorded which). The chain combines TRBV3-1 (or the pseudogene TRBV3-2) with TRBJ2-5, with TRBD2 as a possible D gene (6 bases). The receptor comes from a woman in her 50s who had recovered from COVID-19. CDR3: CASSQAGEETQYF. CDR3 nucleotides: TGTGCCAGCAGCCAAGCGGGAGAAGAGACCCAGTACTTC.